The entry below gives a single TCR beta chain sequence along with its context. These data belong to a study of CXCR3-negative and CXCR3-positive naive CD8 T cells. cDNA libraries for TRB were generated by 5' RACE incorporating UMI labels. No DNA is given; TCRdb re-called the 5' RACE reads and lists each CDR3 protein once. The specimen's table records approximately 8,100 distinct CDR3 sequences. The CDR3 is 19 residues long. Germline V gene lookup returns CDR1 SGHRS and CDR2 YFSETQ. The sample taken for sequencing was naive CXCR3- CD8+ T cells from blood. Subset defined: CD45RO-CCR7+CD27+CD95- naive CD8+ T cells lacking CXCR3 (TNR3-). The chain combines TRBV5-1 with TRBJ2-1; TCRdb's D gene call, TRBD2, goes unchecked for lack of DNA. This sequence was found in a human donor in good health. Some clones in this sample may be carry-over from other donors' samples. The CDR3 region is CASSLRTSEPGRLYNEQFF.